This T cell receptor beta chain derives from a study of T cell changes during pregnancy in multiple sclerosis. This clone was recorded only once. Between the trimmed V and J ends, which lost 4 bases and 2 bases, there was a span of 12 bases. CDR3 length: 15 residues. Germline loops: CDR1 SGHTA, CDR2 FQGTGA. Generated by immunoSEQ multiplex PCR, the TCRdb table keeps only in-frame clones and is missing some. The sample carries under 95,000 clones, around 92% recorded once. The origin of this receptor is a female donor in good health, enrolled as a control in a pregnancy study. The source was peripheral blood, collected after pregnancy. This chain connects TRBV7-3 to TRBJ2-1; D is possibly TRBD2 (5 bases). CDR3 residues: CASSSYGIPYNEQFF. The DNA for the CDR3 is TGTGCCAGCAGCTCATACGGGATTCCCTACAATGAGCAGTTCTTC.